These 14 T cell receptor beta chains came from one sample sequenced in a study of T cells in localized non-small cell lung cancer. Clones were read by immunoSEQ multiplex PCR, and TCRdb kept only the in-frame ones, dropping some. The sample includes 60,000 to 75,000 clones, roughly 81% of them seen just once. The source material was peripheral blood, sampled before any cancer treatment. Every receptor here comes from a female donor older than 55 with stage I lung adenocarcinoma.

This chain links TRBV7-3 with TRBJ2-7; 7 nucleotides line up with TRBD1. Trimming removed 5 bases from V and 6 bases from J; junction bases left unmatched: 7. The CDR3 totals 13 residues. The germline V gene encodes CDR1 SGHTA and CDR2 FQGTGA. In nucleotides, the CDR3 is TGTGCCAGCAGCCGTCAACAGGGGAGCGAGCAGTACTTC. The encoded protein is CASSRQQGSEQYF. The full variable domain, its missing parts supplied by reference TRBV7-3 and TRBJ2-7, is GAGVSQTPSNKVTEKGKYVELRCDPISGHTALYWYRQSLGQGPEFLIYFQGTGAADDSGLPNDRFFAVRPEGSVSTLKIQRTERGDSAVYLCASSRQQGSEQYFGPGTRLTVT.

V usage is TRBV11-3 and J usage is TRBJ2-1; TRBD2 might be the D (5 bases). Trimming took 0 bases from V and 5 from J, leaving 11 bases between them. Germline CDR1 and CDR2: SGHNT and YENEEA. This CDR3 comprises 15 residues. The CDR3 DNA follows: TGTGCCAGCAGCTTAGAAATACGGGGAGACAATGAGCAGTTCTTC. Its protein is CASSLEIRGDNEQFF.

This rearrangement joins TRBV7-2 to TRBJ2-2; 7 bases map to TRBD2. V dropped 8 bases and J dropped 4; count of bases not matched to a gene: 13. CDR3 length: 16 amino acids. Germline CDR1 SGHTA, CDR2 FQGNSA. CDR3 coding DNA: TGTGCCAGCTCCCTTTCTTGGTGGGAGGGCACCGGGGAGCTGTTTTTT. Its protein product is CASSLSWWEGTGELFF. Using reference TRBV7-2 and TRBJ2-2 for the parts outside the CDR3, the full variable domain is GAGVSQSPSNKVTEKGKDVELRCDPISGHTALYWYRQSLGQGLEFLIYFQGNSAPDKSGLPSDRFSAERTGGSVSTLTIQRTQQEDSAVYLCASSLSWWEGTGELFFGEGSRLTVL.

This rearrangement joins TRBV7-9 to TRBJ2-1; TRBD2 matches 11 bases. Germline lookup yields CDR1 SEHNR and CDR2 FQNEAQ (reference sequence). The CDR3 is made up of 16 amino acids. Germline trimming cut 5 bases from V and 3 bases from J; bases unmatched to any gene: 6. CDR3 sequence: CASSAGLAGFYNEQFF. The CDR3 DNA sequence: TGTGCCAGCAGCGCAGGACTAGCGGGCTTCTACAATGAGCAGTTCTTC.

The chain is built from TRBV7-9 and TRBJ2-7; D is undetermined. This CDR3 has 12 amino acids. CDR1 is SEHNR and CDR2 is FQNEAQ in the germline V gene (reference sequence). Trimming took off 9 bases at V and 7 bases at J, with 16 bases between the two ends. DNA for the CDR3: TGTGCCAGTACCGCCTACGTGGATGAGCAGTACTTC. Its translation is CASTAYVDEQYF.

The chain recombines TRBV19 with TRBJ1-5; no clear D gene. The CDR3 loop spans 15 amino acids. Germline CDR1 reads LNHDA; CDR2 reads SQIVND (reference sequence). V was clipped by 4 bases and J by 9 bases, with 19 bases between them. The DNA of the CDR3 is TGTGCCAGTAGTACGGGGAGAGCAGGCGGAGCGCCCCAGCATTTT. Its translation is CASSTGRAGGAPQHF.

CDR3 sequence: CSVEEPQSYEQYF. The CDR3 DNA is TGCAGCGTTGAGGAGCCTCAATCCTACGAGCAGTACTTC. The rearrangement joins TRBV29-1 to TRBJ2-7; unclear D gene. Germline V gene data show CDR1 as SQVTM and CDR2 as ANQGSEA. V dropped 3 bases and J dropped 1 base, with 10 bases sitting between them. CDR3 length equals 13 residues.

Here the CDR3 DNA reads TGTGCCAGCAGCTTTGGCAGGGTGAACACTGAAGCTTTCTTT. Its translation is CASSFGRVNTEAFF. This chain uses TRBV7-3 with TRBJ1-1; D perhaps matches TRBD1 (5 bases). V lost 3 bases, J lost 0 bases, and 8 bases lay in between. CDR3 length: 14 residues. Germline CDR1 is SGHTA and CDR2 is FQGTGA. Full variable domain (rest looked up from reference TRBV7-3 and TRBJ1-1): GAGVSQTPSNKVTEKGKYVELRCDPISGHTALYWYRQSLGQGPEFLIYFQGTGAADDSGLPNDRFFAVRPEGSVSTLKIQRTERGDSAVYLCASSFGRVNTEAFFGQGTRLTVV.

The V gene is TRBV11-2, the J gene TRBJ2-1; possible D gene TRBD2, 6 bases. Germline V gives CDR1 SGHAT, CDR2 FQNNGV. The V and J ends lost 3 bases and 3 bases respectively, with 12 bases between them. There are 15 residues in the CDR3. The CDR3 reads CASSLGLKIYNEQFF. The CDR3 coding sequence is TGTGCCAGCAGCTTGGGACTTAAAATCTACAATGAGCAGTTCTTC.

This sequence joins TRBV18 and TRBJ2-3; 11 bases are a match to TRBD2. CDR3 length: 16 amino acids. CDR1 is KGHSH and CDR2 is LQKENI in the germline V gene. Germline trimming cut 3 bases from V and 2 bases from J; bases unmatched to any gene: 4. The CDR3 DNA sequence: TGTGCCAGCTCACCTGGACTAGCGGGTTACACAGATACGCAGTATTTT. It is translated as CASSPGLAGYTDTQYF.

The table lists this clone with a count of one. The chain couples TRBV5-5 to TRBJ1-1; D is undetermined. In germline, CDR1 is SGHKS, CDR2 YYEKEE (reference sequence). Trimming removed 4 bases from V and 1 base from J, with 17 bases in between. The CDR3 length is 16 residues. Here the CDR3 reads CASSPPGVDGNTEAFF. The DNA for the CDR3 is TGTGCCAGCAGCCCCCCCGGGGTAGACGGGAACACTGAAGCTTTCTTT.

The rearrangement uses TRBV27 and TRBJ2-1; TRBD2 aligns across 8 bases. Looked up from germline, CDR1 is MNHEY and CDR2 is SMNVEV (reference sequence). The length of the CDR3 is 15 residues. V was clipped by 5 bases and J by 2 bases; unmatched bases: 5. The CDR3 sequence: CASSLLSGTYNEQFF. For the CDR3, the DNA is TGTGCCAGCAGTCTCCTTAGCGGGACCTACAATGAGCAGTTCTTC.

CDR3: CASSLVYPGNSPLHF. CDR3 DNA: TGTGCCAGCAGCTTGGTGTACCCAGGAAATTCACCCCTCCACTTT. V and J are TRBV5-5 and TRBJ1-6; unclear D gene. The CDR3 is 15 residues long. Germline CDR1 and CDR2: SGHKS and YYEKEE (reference sequence). The ends were cut back, 0 bases at V and 7 bases at J, with 11 bases in the middle.

The chain couples TRBV6-1 to TRBJ2-1; 11 bases fit TRBD2. The V gene end was trimmed by 8 bases and the J gene end by 7 bases; junction bases not matched to a gene: 7. Germline CDR1 reads MNHNS; CDR2 reads SASEGT. The CDR3 runs 14 residues. This CDR3 reads CASVIAGGYNEQFF. DNA of the CDR3: TGTGCCAGCGTTATAGCGGGAGGGTATAATGAGCAGTTCTTC.